The rows below give T cell receptor beta chains drawn from one sample of a study of CD8+ T cells in alopecia areata. Generated by immunoSEQ multiplex PCR, the TCRdb table keeps only in-frame clones and is missing some. The table has around 100,000 clones, approximately 84% seen once. This sample comprised CD8+ T cells sorted from blood, obtained around week 30, from a patient treated with tofacitinib. These receptors all come from a human donor with alopecia areata. The conserved cysteine and the conserved F or W are not part of the CDR3 here. The order of the fields is CDR3 protein, V gene, J gene.

CDR3 protein: SGASETQELSYEQY; V gene: TRBV29-1; J gene: TRBJ2-7
CDR3 protein: ASSPGQGRNTEAF; V gene: TRBV7-9; J gene: TRBJ1-1
CDR3 protein: ASTNPGGMGQPQH; V gene: TRBV28; J gene: TRBJ1-5
CDR3 protein: SVEGREASGNITDTQY; V gene: TRBV29-1; J gene: TRBJ2-3
CDR3 protein: ASSLFQQGRHEQY; V gene: TRBV7-9; J gene: TRBJ2-7
CDR3 protein: AISEQYRVVDNEQF; V gene: TRBV10-3; J gene: TRBJ2-1
CDR3 protein: ASSEANLYEQY; V gene: TRBV2; J gene: TRBJ2-7
CDR3 protein: SVVFGQRADTQY; V gene: TRBV29-1; J gene: TRBJ2-3
CDR3 protein: ASSPAPGSYEQY; V gene: TRBV4-1; J gene: TRBJ2-7
CDR3 protein: ASSYSATDTQY; V gene: TRBV6-5; J gene: TRBJ2-3
CDR3 protein: ASSVGGTQY; V gene: TRBV2; J gene: TRBJ2-3